The present T cell receptor (beta chain) was sequenced within a study of T-cell reconstitution after alpha-beta-depleted transplantation in children. The germline V gene has CDR1 SGHDT and CDR2 YYEEEE. The CDR3 length is 16 residues. After removal of 4 bases from V and 2 bases from J, the junction contained 8 bases not matched to a gene. This clonotype showed up many times. Unique molecular identifiers featured in how the TCRbeta library was prepared. Using its own MiXCR run on the PCR reads, TCRdb lists one record per CDR3 protein. In the table there are approximately 83,000 distinct CDR3 sequences, approximately 12% of which are singletons.

The sequences come from PBMCs from the stem cell graft donor, collected from the stem cell graft. This TCR was sampled from a human donor who donated a stem cell graft to a child with inherited bone marrow failure. V gene TRBV5-6 combines with J gene TRBJ2-2; 7 nucleotides align to TRBD1. The CDR3 coding sequence is TGTGCCAGCAGCATGGGACAGACCTTAAACACCGGGGAGCTGTTTTTT. Its protein product is CASSMGQTLNTGELFF. Complete variable domain (other parts from reference TRBV5-6 and TRBJ2-2): DAGVTQSPTHLIKTRGQQVTLRCSPKSGHDTVSWYQQALGQGPQFIFQYYEEEERQRGNFPDRFSGHQFPNYSSELNVNALLLGDSALYLCASSMGQTLNTGELFFGEGSRLTVL.